What follows are 8 T cell receptor beta chains derived from one specimen sequenced in a study of blood T cell repertoires in COVID-19. TCRdb's table, derived via immunoSEQ multiplex PCR, lists solely in-frame clones and lacks some. The sample lists 250,000 or so clones, around 81% seen once, with around 3.6% in the top ten. Material: PBMCs or T cells enriched from blood (not recorded which). These receptors were taken from a man in his forties or fifties who had recovered from COVID-19.

The V call is TRBV6-5, the J call TRBJ2-2; TRBD1 matches 7 bases. The CDR3 sequence is 13 residues long. With 0 bases clipped from V and 13 bases from J, the junction kept 5 bases outside the gene matches. CDR1 MNHEY and CDR2 SVGAGI come from the germline V gene. The CDR3 nucleotides are TGTGCCAGCAGTTACTCGTCAGGGGGAGTGCTGTTTTTT. This codes for CASSYSSGGVLFF.

CDR3 region: CASSSAGQGRYEQYF. The CDR3 nucleotides are TGTGCCAGCAGTTCCGCCGGACAGGGGCGCTACGAGCAGTACTTC. The gene calls are TRBV27 and TRBJ2-7; 9 bases align to TRBD1. This CDR3 is built from 15 residues. Looked up from germline, CDR1 is MNHEY and CDR2 is SMNVEV (reference sequence). J was trimmed by 3 bases and V by 4 bases; bases with no gene match: 7.

The genes are TRBV10-2 and TRBJ1-3, with D tentatively TRBD1 (6 bases). V lost 8 bases, J lost 2 bases, and 22 bases lay in between. This CDR3 has 17 amino acids. The germline V gene has CDR1 WSHSY and CDR2 SAAADI. DNA of the CDR3: TGCGCCAGCCGGACTCTGACAGGATCAAATCCTGGAAACACCATATATTTT. This codes for CASRTLTGSNPGNTIYF.

The chain is built from TRBV5-1 and TRBJ1-2, with a tentative D call TRBD1 (5 bases). The ends were cut back, 2 bases at V and 3 bases at J, with 8 bases in the middle. Looked up from germline, CDR1 is SGHRS and CDR2 is YFSETQ. The CDR3 is 13 residues long. The CDR3 reads CASSFGGDYGYTF. The CDR3 region has the DNA TGCGCCAGCAGCTTCGGGGGGGACTATGGCTACACCTTC. The entire variable domain, with the rest obtained from reference TRBV5-1 and TRBJ1-2, is as follows: KAGVTQTPRYLIKTRGQQVTLSCSPISGHRSVSWYQQTPGQGLQFLFEYFSETQRNKGNFPGRFSGRQFSNSRSEMNVSTLELGDSALYLCASSFGGDYGYTFGSGTRLTVV.

The genes are TRBV6-5 and TRBJ1-1; 7 bases are a match to TRBD1. V lost 10 bases to trimming and J lost 10 bases; unmatched junction nucleotides: 15. This CDR3 contains 13 residues. Germline CDR1 reads MNHEY; CDR2 reads SVGAGI. CDR3 sequence (DNA): TGTGCCATCGGACTCCGGGACAGACTAGGAGCTTTCTTT. It is translated as CAIGLRDRLGAFF.

The CDR3 loop reads CASSQELQAPSTQYF. The CDR3 bases are TGTGCCAGCTCACAGGAACTCCAGGCGCCGTCGACCCAGTACTTC. The genes are TRBV18 and TRBJ2-5; no definite D call. CDR1 is KGHSH, CDR2 LQKENI, per germline. The V end was cut by 4 bases, the J end by 7 bases, with 19 bases between. This CDR3 comprises 15 residues.

This clone came up once. The chain joins TRBV28 to TRBJ1-5; tentative D call: TRBD1 (6 bases). V gave up 6 bases and J gave up 1 base, with 13 bases separating them. Germline V gene sequence: CDR1 MDHEN, CDR2 SYDVKM. CDR3 size: 15 residues. The CDR3 spells CASRSGGQSNQPQHF. The CDR3 DNA follows: TGTGCCAGCAGGTCGGGGGGGCAGAGCAATCAGCCCCAGCATTTT.

V and J are TRBV7-6 and TRBJ2-3, with 9 bases aligning to TRBD2. The J segment lost 4 bases and the V segment lost 3 bases, leaving 5 bases of the junction unmatched. CDR1 and CDR2 from the germline V gene are SGHVS and FNYEAQ. The CDR3 totals 15 residues. The CDR3 sequence: CASSFGGGASDTQYF. The CDR3 DNA reads TGTGCCAGCAGCTTTGGCGGGGGGGCCTCAGATACGCAGTATTTT.